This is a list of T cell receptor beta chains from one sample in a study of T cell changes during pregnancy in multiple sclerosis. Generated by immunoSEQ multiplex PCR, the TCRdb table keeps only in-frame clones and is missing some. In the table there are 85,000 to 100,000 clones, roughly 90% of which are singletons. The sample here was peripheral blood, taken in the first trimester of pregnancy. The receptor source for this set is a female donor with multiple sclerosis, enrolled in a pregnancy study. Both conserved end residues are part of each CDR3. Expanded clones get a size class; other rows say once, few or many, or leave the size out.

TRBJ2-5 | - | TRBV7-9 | CASSLRVQGGTQYF
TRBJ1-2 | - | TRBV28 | CASSSITGQGLYGYTF
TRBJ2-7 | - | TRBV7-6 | CASSLGGSNYEQYF
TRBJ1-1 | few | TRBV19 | CASNDRRQGGEAFF
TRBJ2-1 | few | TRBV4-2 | CASSQTSGSYNEQFF
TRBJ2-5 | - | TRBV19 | CASSLPGTSQETQYF
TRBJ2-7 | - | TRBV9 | CASSPSGSGSNEQYF
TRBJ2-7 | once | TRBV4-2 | CASSQTGPSYEQYF
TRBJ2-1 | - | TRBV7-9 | CASSLAAGTGANEQFF
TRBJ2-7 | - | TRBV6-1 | CASSEASWDSSYEQYF
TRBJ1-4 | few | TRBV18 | CASSPGLRGLANEKLFF
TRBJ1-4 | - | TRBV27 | CASSFLRSKEVLFF
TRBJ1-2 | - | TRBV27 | CASSYGTGWTHGYTF
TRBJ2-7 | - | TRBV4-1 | CASSQSPPEAGDYEQYF
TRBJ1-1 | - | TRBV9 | CASSMGQGAGEAFF
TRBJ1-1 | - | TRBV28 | CASHRDRGRTEAFF
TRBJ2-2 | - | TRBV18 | CASSPEGGQGMTGELFF
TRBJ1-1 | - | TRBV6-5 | CASSSDSLNTEAFF
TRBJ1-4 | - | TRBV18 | CASSPQSGIYEKLFF
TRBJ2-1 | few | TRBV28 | CASRRLAGRNNEQFF
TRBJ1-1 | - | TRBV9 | CASTQWGDRAFLEAFF
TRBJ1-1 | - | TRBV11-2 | CASSVNPQGNAEAFF
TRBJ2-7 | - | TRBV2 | CASSDSLAAYEQYF
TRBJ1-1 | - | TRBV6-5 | CASSYSTGLLNTEAFF
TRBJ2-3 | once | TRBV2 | CASSDFRGSQYF
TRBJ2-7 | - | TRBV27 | CASSFSPGLAGLYEQYF
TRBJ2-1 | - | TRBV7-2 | CASSATTGYGNEQFF
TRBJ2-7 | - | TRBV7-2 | CASSLGIGGAAYEQYF
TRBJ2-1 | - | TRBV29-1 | CSVRLAGVTRQFF
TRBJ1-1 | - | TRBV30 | CARPWGGTEAFF